Shown below are 31 T cell receptor beta chains from a single sample sequenced in a study of blood T cells in healthy people across ages. A J-beta primer mix and a sample-barcoded 5' primer were used in a second PCR of roughly 6 to 12 cycles. TCRdb reprocessed the 5' RACE reads with MiXCR, giving one entry per CDR3 protein. This table has 600,000 or so distinct CDR3 sequences, approximately 30% appearing once. The sample comprised blood. The origin of the receptors is a woman at least 80 years old in good health.

The V gene is TRBV20-1, the J gene TRBJ2-3; 11 positions agree with TRBD2. Germline V gene data show CDR1 as DFQATT and CDR2 as SNEGSKA (reference sequence). The CDR3 totals 17 residues. The V segment lost 0 bases and the J segment 3 bases; nucleotides outside the gene matches: 8. Written as DNA, the CDR3 is TGCAGTGCTAGAGATCAGATTAGCGGGAGGGGGACAGATACGCAGTATTTT. Its protein is CSARDQISGRGTDTQYF.

This clonotype showed up just a few times. In DNA form, the CDR3 reads TGCAGCGTTGCGATAGCGGGAGGGCACGAGCAGTTCTTC. Protein product: CSVAIAGGHEQFF. The chain combines TRBV29-1 with TRBJ2-1, with 11 nucleotides matching TRBD2. Germline V gene lookup returns CDR1 SQVTM and CDR2 ANQGSEA. With 4 bases clipped from V and 10 bases from J, the junction kept 6 bases outside the gene matches. This CDR3 has 13 amino acids.

On this clonotype itself: Given a much more abundant clone one base away, this may be a read error. CDR3 nucleotides: TGCGCCAGCAGCTTGTATGGCAGCTGCAATGAGCAGTTCTTC. Amino acids: CASSLYGSCNEQFF. The chain is built from TRBV5-1 and TRBJ2-1, with D hard to call. The CDR3 is 14 residues long. Germline V CDR1 and CDR2: SGHRS, YFSETQ. The V end was cut by 1 base, the J end by 6 bases, with 11 bases between.

J is TRBJ2-7 and V is TRBV7-2; 8 positions agree with TRBD1. V lost 4 bases to trimming and J lost 4 bases; unmatched junction nucleotides: 12. This CDR3 is built from 16 residues. Germline CDR1 is SGHTA and CDR2 is FQGNSA. The CDR3 coding sequence is TGTGCCAGCAGCTCGACTCCAGGACAGGGCCGGTACGAGCAGTACTTC. Translated, it gives CASSSTPGQGRYEQYF.

About this clonotype: Just one base apart from a much larger clone, this may be a read error. This chain joins TRBV5-1 and TRBJ2-7; TRBD2 agrees at 12 bases. Germline V gene data show CDR1 as SGHRS and CDR2 as YFSETQ. The CDR3 length is 17 residues. CDR3 protein: CASSFGLAGPSSCEQYF. CDR3 nucleotide sequence: TGCGCCAGCAGTTTCGGACTAGCGGGGCCGAGCTCCTGCGAGCAGTACTTC.

This clonotype was seen repeatedly, ten times or more. The chain joins TRBV3-1 to TRBJ2-1; 9 bases are shared with TRBD2. Germline V lookup: CDR1 LGHDT, CDR2 YNNKEL (reference sequence). This CDR3 comprises 14 residues. V shed 4 bases and J 7 bases; nucleotides not matched to a gene: 5. The CDR3 DNA reads TGTGCCAGCAGCCCGGGACTAGCTAAGAATGAGCAGTTCTTC. Protein sequence: CASSPGLAKNEQFF.

In its sample, this clonotype was seen many times. The chain has TRBV6-2 or TRBV6-3 and TRBJ2-1; 11 bases fit TRBD1. Germline V gene lookup returns CDR1 MNHEY and CDR2 SVGEGT. The CDR3 contains 18 residues. Unmatched junction bases numbered 7, after V lost 3 bases and J lost 0 bases. CDR3 in DNA: TGTGCCAGCAGTTATGGGACAGGGGGAGAAAGCTCCTACAATGAGCAGTTCTTC. Encoded protein: CASSYGTGGESSYNEQFF.

This clonotype has ten or more counts. This chain uses TRBV7-3 with TRBJ2-1, with a tentative D call TRBD1 (6 bases). This CDR3 contains 15 residues. V lost 1 base to trimming and J lost 6 bases, with 13 bases between them. Germline V CDR1 and CDR2: SGHTA, FQGTGA. DNA for the CDR3: TGTGCCAGCAGCTTAATAGGGGGAAATAGCAATGAGCAGTTCTTC. Protein sequence: CASSLIGGNSNEQFF.

This clonotype has a count of ten or more. V usage is TRBV4-1 and J usage is TRBJ2-7; D is ambiguous. CDR1 and CDR2 from the germline V gene are MGHRA and YSYEKL. V lost 6 bases and J lost 0, with 9 bases in between. CDR3 length: 13 amino acids. This CDR3 is CASRVSNSYEQYF. The CDR3 DNA is TGCGCCAGCAGGGTTAGTAACTCCTACGAGCAGTACTTC.

This clonotype was picked up a small number of times. The chain carries TRBV5-4 and TRBJ2-5; 9 bases are shared with TRBD1. Germline CDR1 is SGHNT and CDR2 is YYREEE (reference sequence). The CDR3 is 15 residues long. Trimming cost V 4 bases and J 11 bases; bases outside gene matches: 15. The CDR3 protein is CASSGAGTGYNEQYF. As DNA, the CDR3 is TGTGCCAGCAGCGGGGCCGGGACAGGGTACAATGAGCAGTACTTC. The variable domain in full, with the rest retrieved from reference TRBV5-4 and TRBJ2-5, is ETGVTQSPTHLIKTRGQQVTLRCSSQSGHNTVSWYQQALGQGPQFIFQYYREEENGRGNFPPRFSGLQFPNYSSELNVNALELDDSALYLCASSGAGTGYNEQYFGPGTRLLVL.

This clonotype occurred many times. J is TRBJ2-5 and V is TRBV6-2 or TRBV6-3; TRBD2 matches 11 bases. V lost 5 bases and J lost 6; bases outside the gene matches: 11. In germline, CDR1 is MNHEY, CDR2 SVGEGT. The CDR3 sequence is 16 residues long. The CDR3 reads CASSPPRSGGAQTQYF. As DNA, the CDR3 is TGTGCCAGCAGTCCTCCCCGTAGCGGGGGGGCTCAGACCCAGTACTTC.

The chain combines TRBV6-5 with TRBJ1-6; D is unresolved. Germline V gene sequence: CDR1 MNHEY, CDR2 SVGAGI. The CDR3 runs to 15 residues. Trimming cost V 6 bases and J 10 bases, with 19 bases left between them. CDR3: CASRDSLSWGSPLHF. The CDR3 nucleotides are TGTGCCAGCAGGGATTCTCTAAGTTGGGGATCACCCCTCCACTTT.

This clonotype appeared a few times. The genes are TRBV2 and TRBJ2-7; 13 nucleotides match TRBD2. The CDR3 is 18 residues long. Germline V gene sequence: CDR1 SNHLY, CDR2 FYNNEI. The V segment lost 2 bases and the J segment 0 bases; nucleotides outside the gene matches: 7. CDR3 residues: CASSESRLAGGGSYEQYF. CDR3 DNA sequence: TGTGCCAGCAGTGAAAGTCGACTAGCGGGGGGTGGCTCCTACGAGCAGTACTTC.

Comment on this clonotype: A much larger clone lies one base from this, so it may be a read error. The chain has TRBV12-3 or TRBV12-4 and TRBJ2-5; TRBD2 aligns across 11 bases. V was clipped by 6 bases and J by 11 bases; unmatched bases: 14. This CDR3 is built from 15 residues. CDR3 amino acids: CASRLLAGAYNEQYF. The CDR3 DNA is TGTGCCAGCAGACTACTAGCGGGGGCCTACAATGAGCAGTACTTC.

This clonotype was seen ten or more times. The chain combines TRBV5-1 with TRBJ2-5, with TRBD2 matching over 7 bases. The length of the CDR3 is 15 residues. Trimming removed 3 bases from V and 3 bases from J; junction bases left unmatched: 8. Per germline, CDR1 SGHRS and CDR2 YFSETQ. The CDR3 loop reads CASSWGTKREETQYF. The CDR3 DNA reads as TGCGCCAGCAGCTGGGGGACTAAGCGGGAAGAGACCCAGTACTTC.

Of note for this clonotype: With a much larger clone just one base away, this may be a read error. The CDR3 coding sequence is TGTGCCAGCAGTCGGTACGGACAGGTTAACAATGAGCAGTACTTC. Translated, it gives CASSRYGQVNNEQYF. The chain couples TRBV28 to TRBJ2-1; 7 bases map to TRBD1. The J call is doubtful: the DNA matches TRBJ2-7 better. The CDR3 loop spans 15 amino acids. CDR1 is MDHEN and CDR2 is SYDVKM in the germline V gene.

A few counts support this clonotype. This chain uses TRBV7-8 with TRBJ1-1, with unresolved D. Germline V gives CDR1 SGHVS, CDR2 FQNEAQ. This CDR3 is built from 12 residues. The ends were cut back, 10 bases at V and 7 bases at J, with 16 bases in the middle. This chain's CDR3 is CATQDTGSEAFF. The CDR3 coding sequence is TGTGCCACCCAAGACACTGGCAGTGAAGCTTTCTTT.

This clonotype was observed at least ten times. The V gene is TRBV5-6, the J gene TRBJ1-2; 8 bases map to TRBD1. V trimming: 4 bases; J trimming: 4 bases; junction bases outside the gene matches: 3. The CDR3 contains 13 residues. Germline V lookup: CDR1 SGHDT, CDR2 YYEEEE. For the CDR3, the DNA is TGTGCCAGCAGCACCGGACAGGGCTATGGCTACACCTTC. Its protein is CASSTGQGYGYTF.

Concerning this clonotype: Mismatch with germline at one junction end may stem from a read error. This chain links TRBV11-1 with TRBJ1-6, with D uncertain. Germline assignment: CDR1 SGHAT and CDR2 FQDESV (reference sequence). CDR3 length: 14 residues. The CDR3 coding sequence is TGTGCCAGCAGCTTGGTGGCCTATAATTCACCCCCCCACTTT. Residues: CASSLVAYNSPPHF.

V is TRBV6-2 or TRBV6-3 and J is TRBJ2-6; D is undetermined. The V end was cut by 10 bases, the J end by 4 bases, with 5 bases between. CDR3 length: 11 amino acids. Germline assignment: CDR1 MNHEY and CDR2 SVGEGT. This CDR3 is CANWGANVLTF. The CDR3 DNA sequence: TGTGCCAACTGGGGGGCCAACGTCCTGACTTTC.

For this clonotype: This may arise from a read error, as a much more abundant clone is one base away. This rearrangement joins TRBV20-1 to TRBJ2-7; D gene unclear. Germline V gene sequence: CDR1 DFQATT, CDR2 SNEGSKA (reference sequence). This CDR3 is 12 amino acids long. The CDR3 loop is CSCRSVSYERYF. The CDR3 DNA is TGCAGTTGTCGATCAGTCTCCTACGAGCGGTACTTC.

The chain uses TRBV5-5 and TRBJ2-1; D tentatively reads TRBD1 or TRBD2 (5 bases each). The CDR3 is 19 amino acids. The germline V gene encodes CDR1 SGHKS and CDR2 YYEKEE (reference sequence). Trimming left V 2 bases short and J 0 bases short, with 21 bases between. CDR3 bases: TGTGCCAGCAGCTTAACCGGGACGCCTAGCCTGAGCTCCTACAATGAGCAGTTCTTC. It specifies CASSLTGTPSLSSYNEQFF.

This clonotype was counted at least ten times. This chain joins TRBV5-1 and TRBJ2-1, with 7 nucleotides matching TRBD1. This CDR3 is built from 11 residues. J lost 10 bases, V lost 4 bases, and 2 bases had no gene match. The germline gives CDR1 SGHRS, CDR2 YFSETQ. CDR3 nucleotide sequence: TGCGCCAGCAGCATGGACAGGGAGCAGTTCTTC. This translates into CASSMDREQFF.

J is TRBJ2-3 and V is TRBV5-4; D gene uncertain. CDR1 SGHNT and CDR2 YYREEE come from the germline V gene (reference sequence). CDR3 length equals 15 residues. Trimming removed 0 bases at V and 0 bases at J, with 8 bases between. For the CDR3, the DNA is TGTGCCAGCAGCTTGGGCAGGCAAAGCACAGATACGCAGTATTTT. Its translation: CASSLGRQSTDTQYF.

Many counts were recorded for this clonotype. The chain is built from TRBV15 and TRBJ1-2; TRBD1 matches at 7 bases. The CDR3 sequence is 14 residues long. Germline CDR1 reads LNHNV; CDR2 reads YYDKDF (reference sequence). J gave up 2 bases and V 3 bases, and 3 bases lay outside the gene matches. This CDR3 is CATSRPGQNYGYTF. CDR3 DNA sequence: TGTGCCACCAGCAGGCCGGGACAGAACTATGGCTACACCTTC.

The table lists this clonotype with many counts. The gene calls are TRBV29-1 and TRBJ1-1; D is unresolved. The length of the CDR3 is 13 residues. CDR1 is SQVTM, CDR2 ANQGSEA, per germline. V lost 6 bases to trimming and J lost 0 bases, with 11 bases between them. This chain's CDR3 is CSVRTIMNTEAFF. The CDR3 DNA is TGCAGCGTCAGGACGATTATGAACACTGAAGCTTTCTTT.

This sequence joins TRBV12-3 or TRBV12-4 and TRBJ1-1; the D is unclear. V lost 6 bases and J 4 bases, leaving 15 bases between the germline ends. CDR3 length: 14 residues. The CDR3 here is CASRSITWGTEAFF. CDR3 bases: TGTGCCAGCAGATCTATAACCTGGGGCACTGAAGCTTTCTTT.

There are many counts of this clonotype. V and J are TRBV6-6 and TRBJ1-2, with 8 positions matching TRBD1. The CDR3 totals 14 residues. Germline CDR1 MNHNY, CDR2 SVGAGI (reference sequence). The V gene end was trimmed by 6 bases and the J gene end by 4 bases; junction bases not matched to a gene: 7. Here the CDR3 reads CASRRLDRGYGYTF. CDR3 in DNA: TGTGCCAGCAGGAGACTAGACAGGGGCTATGGCTACACCTTC.

The chain links TRBV3-1 to TRBJ2-3; D call uncertain. The V and J ends lost 0 bases and 1 base respectively, with 14 bases between them. The CDR3 is 17 residues long. The germline CDR1 and CDR2 sequences are LGHDT and YNNKEL (reference sequence). The CDR3 DNA reads TGTGCCAGCAGCCAAGATCCCTCGGCTAGGGGCACAGATACGCAGTATTTT. Amino acid sequence: CASSQDPSARGTDTQYF.

The genes are TRBV7-9 and TRBJ2-7, with a tentative D call TRBD1 (6 bases). CDR1 and CDR2 (germline): SEHNR, FQNEAQ (reference sequence). V lost 5 bases, J lost 2 bases, and 13 bases lay in between. This CDR3 has 14 amino acids. This chain's CDR3 is CASSHSTGTYEQYF. As DNA, the CDR3 is TGTGCCAGCAGCCACTCAACAGGGACCTACGAGCAGTACTTC. Drawing the rest from reference TRBV7-9 and TRBJ2-7, the complete variable domain is DTGVSQNPRHKITKRGQNVTFRCDPISEHNRLYWYRQTLGQGPEFLTYFQNEAQLEKSRLLSDRFSAERPKGSFSTLEIQRTEQGDSAMYLCASSHSTGTYEQYFGPGTRLTVT.

This clonotype has a handful of counts. The CDR3 DNA is TGTGCCAGCGCTCCTTATCAGAGCCGGGGGGTCTATGGCTACACCTTC. This codes for CASAPYQSRGVYGYTF. The chain uses TRBV12-3 or TRBV12-4 and TRBJ1-2; TRBD1 is a possible D gene (5 bases). This CDR3 region has 16 residues. The V and J ends lost 8 bases and 4 bases respectively, with 23 bases between them.